Below, one T cell receptor beta chain is given with its context. The antigen remains undetermined. Libraries were prepared by immunoSEQ multiplex PCR; TCRdb keeps only in-frame clonotypes and omits some of them. The data contain over 70,000 clones, roughly 89% of them singletons. The sample is drawn from a study of OX40 agonist ivuxolimab in advanced cancers. Turning to the study itself: Clinicians treated patients with ivuxolimab, an agonistic anti-OX40 (CD134) antibody.

Overall study findings and caveats: People who partly responded at 0.1-3.0 mg/kg had some of the least clonal expansion seen.

This CDR3 spans 13 amino acids. CDR1 is SGHVS, CDR2 FNYEAQ, per germline. The V end was cut by 4 bases, the J end by 0 bases, with 4 bases between. This TCR was recovered from an adult with an advanced solid tumor such as melanoma, head and neck, liver or kidney cancer. This sample comprised CD4+ or CD8+ T cells sorted from blood, obtained in a trial of the OX40 agonist ivuxolimab. The chain joins TRBV7-6 to TRBJ1-5; D is uncertain. CDR3 sequence: CASSSGSNQPQHF. The CDR3 coding sequence is TGTGCCAGCAGCTCGGGTAGCAATCAGCCCCAGCATTTT.